This T cell receptor beta chain was retrieved from a study of T cell changes during pregnancy in multiple sclerosis. Using immunoSEQ multiplex PCR, the repertoire was profiled, and TCRdb retains in-frame clones only, with some absent. In the table there are approximately 100,000 clones, 90% to 95% of which are singletons. Germline-derived CDR1 and CDR2 are KGHSH and LQKENI. V shed 6 bases, J shed 6 bases, and the junction held 7 bases outside the gene matches. CDR3 length equals 15 residues. This material consisted of peripheral blood, taken after pregnancy. This chain uses TRBV18 with TRBJ1-4; 10 nucleotides agree with TRBD1. The receptor was isolated from a female donor with multiple sclerosis, enrolled in a pregnancy study. Written as DNA, the CDR3 is TGTGCCAGCTCTCCCGGGACAGGGGAGTATGAAAAACTGTTTTTT. Its translation: CASSPGTGEYEKLFF.